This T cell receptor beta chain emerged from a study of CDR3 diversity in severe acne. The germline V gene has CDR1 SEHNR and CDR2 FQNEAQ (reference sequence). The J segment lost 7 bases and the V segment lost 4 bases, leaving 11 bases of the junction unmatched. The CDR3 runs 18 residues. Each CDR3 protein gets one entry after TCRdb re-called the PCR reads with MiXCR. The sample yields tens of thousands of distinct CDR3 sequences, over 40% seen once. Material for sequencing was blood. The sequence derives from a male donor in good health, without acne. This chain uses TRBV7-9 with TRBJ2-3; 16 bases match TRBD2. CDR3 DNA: TGTGCCAGCAGCTGGGGGACTAGCGGGAGGGCCTCGTTGAATACGCAGTATTTT. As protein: CASSWGTSGRASLNTQYF.